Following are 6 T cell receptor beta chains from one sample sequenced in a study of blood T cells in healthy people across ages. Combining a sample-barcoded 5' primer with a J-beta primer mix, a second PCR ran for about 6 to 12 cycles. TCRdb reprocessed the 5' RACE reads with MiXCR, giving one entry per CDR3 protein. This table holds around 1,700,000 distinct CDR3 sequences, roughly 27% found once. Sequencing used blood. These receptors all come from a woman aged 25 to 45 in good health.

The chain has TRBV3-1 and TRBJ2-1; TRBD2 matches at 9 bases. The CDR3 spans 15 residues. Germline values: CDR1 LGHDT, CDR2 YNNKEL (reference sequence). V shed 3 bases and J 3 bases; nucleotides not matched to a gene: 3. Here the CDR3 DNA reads TGTGCCAGCAGCCACGGGACTAGCAGCTACAATGAGCAGTTCTTC. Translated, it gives CASSHGTSSYNEQFF.

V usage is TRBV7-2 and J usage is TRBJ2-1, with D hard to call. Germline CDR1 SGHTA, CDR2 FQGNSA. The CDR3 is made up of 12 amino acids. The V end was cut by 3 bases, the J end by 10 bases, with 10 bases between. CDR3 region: CASSLYLGEQFF. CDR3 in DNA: TGTGCCAGCAGCTTGTACTTGGGGGAGCAGTTCTTC.

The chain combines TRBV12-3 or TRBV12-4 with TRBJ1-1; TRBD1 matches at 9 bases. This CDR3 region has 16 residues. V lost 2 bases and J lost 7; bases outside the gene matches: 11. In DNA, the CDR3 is TGTGCCAGCAGTTTATTGGTACACAGGGGGCCGGGTGAAGCTTTCTTT. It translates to CASSLLVHRGPGEAFF.

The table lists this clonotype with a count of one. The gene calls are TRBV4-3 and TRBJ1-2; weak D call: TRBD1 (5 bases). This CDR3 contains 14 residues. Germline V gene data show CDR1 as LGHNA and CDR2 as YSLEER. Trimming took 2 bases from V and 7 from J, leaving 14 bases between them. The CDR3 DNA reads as TGCGCCAGCAGCCAACTCGACACTGGGGCTGGCTACACCTTC. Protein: CASSQLDTGAGYTF.

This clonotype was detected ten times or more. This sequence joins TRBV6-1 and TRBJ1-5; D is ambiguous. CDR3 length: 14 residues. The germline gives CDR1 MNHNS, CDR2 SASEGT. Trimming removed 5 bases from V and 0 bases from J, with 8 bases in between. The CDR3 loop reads CASSPDDSNQPQHF. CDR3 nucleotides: TGTGCCAGCAGTCCTGACGATAGCAATCAGCCCCAGCATTTT.

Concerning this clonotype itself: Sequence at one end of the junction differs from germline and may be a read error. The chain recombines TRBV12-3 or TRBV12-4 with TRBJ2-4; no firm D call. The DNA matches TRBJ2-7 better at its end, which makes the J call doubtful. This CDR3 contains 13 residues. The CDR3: CAGSPFTSDEQYF. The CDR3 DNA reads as TGTGCCGGCAGCCCCTTCACCTCGGACGAGCAGTACTTC.